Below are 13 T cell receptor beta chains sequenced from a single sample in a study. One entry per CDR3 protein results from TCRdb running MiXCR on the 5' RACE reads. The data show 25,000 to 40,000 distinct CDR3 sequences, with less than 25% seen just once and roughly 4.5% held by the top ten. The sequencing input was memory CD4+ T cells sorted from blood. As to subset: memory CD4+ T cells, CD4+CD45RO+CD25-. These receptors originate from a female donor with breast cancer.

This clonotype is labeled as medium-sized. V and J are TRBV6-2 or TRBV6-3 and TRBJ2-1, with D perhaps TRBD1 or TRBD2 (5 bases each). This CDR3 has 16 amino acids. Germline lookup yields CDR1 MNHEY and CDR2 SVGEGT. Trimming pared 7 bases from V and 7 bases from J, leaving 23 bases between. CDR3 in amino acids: CASTSASGAGVNEQFF. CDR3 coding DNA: TGTGCCAGCACAAGTGCGTCCGGGGCCGGGGTGAATGAGCAGTTCTTC.

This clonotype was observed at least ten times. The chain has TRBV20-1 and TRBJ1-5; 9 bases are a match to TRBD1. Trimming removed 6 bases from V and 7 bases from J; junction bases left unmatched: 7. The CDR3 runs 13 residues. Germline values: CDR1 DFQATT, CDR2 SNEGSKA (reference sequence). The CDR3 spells CSALDRGHQPQHF. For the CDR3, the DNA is TGCAGTGCCCTGGACAGGGGTCACCAGCCCCAGCATTTT.

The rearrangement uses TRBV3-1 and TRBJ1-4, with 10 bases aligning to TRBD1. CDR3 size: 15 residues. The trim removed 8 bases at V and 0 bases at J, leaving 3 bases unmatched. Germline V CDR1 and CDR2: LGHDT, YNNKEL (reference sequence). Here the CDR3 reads CASGTGVATNEKLFF. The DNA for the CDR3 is TGTGCCAGCGGGACAGGGGTTGCAACTAATGAAAAACTGTTTTTT.

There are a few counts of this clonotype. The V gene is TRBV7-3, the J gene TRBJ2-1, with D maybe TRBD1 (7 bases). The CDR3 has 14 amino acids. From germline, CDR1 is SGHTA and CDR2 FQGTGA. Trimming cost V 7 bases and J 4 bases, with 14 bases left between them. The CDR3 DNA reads TGTGCCAGCACCCTGGGGGGACAGTACAATGAGCAGTTCTTC. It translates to CASTLGGQYNEQFF.

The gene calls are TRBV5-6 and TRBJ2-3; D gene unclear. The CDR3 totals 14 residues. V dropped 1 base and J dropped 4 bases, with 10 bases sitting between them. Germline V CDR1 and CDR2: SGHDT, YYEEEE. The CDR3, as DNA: TGTGCCAGCAGCTTGACAGAAAAAGCAGATACGCAGTATTTT. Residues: CASSLTEKADTQYF.

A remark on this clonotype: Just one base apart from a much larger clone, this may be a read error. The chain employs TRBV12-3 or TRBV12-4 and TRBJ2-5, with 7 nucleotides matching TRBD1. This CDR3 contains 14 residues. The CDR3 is CTSSSDRDLETQYF. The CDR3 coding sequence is TGTACCAGCAGCTCCGACAGGGATTTGGAGACCCAGTACTTC.

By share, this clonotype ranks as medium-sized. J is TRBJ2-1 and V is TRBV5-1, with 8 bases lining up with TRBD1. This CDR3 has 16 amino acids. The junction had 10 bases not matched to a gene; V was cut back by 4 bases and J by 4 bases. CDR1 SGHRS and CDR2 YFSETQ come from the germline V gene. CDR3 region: CASSLRTGNIYNEQFF. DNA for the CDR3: TGCGCCAGCAGCCTGAGGACAGGGAATATTTACAATGAGCAGTTCTTC.

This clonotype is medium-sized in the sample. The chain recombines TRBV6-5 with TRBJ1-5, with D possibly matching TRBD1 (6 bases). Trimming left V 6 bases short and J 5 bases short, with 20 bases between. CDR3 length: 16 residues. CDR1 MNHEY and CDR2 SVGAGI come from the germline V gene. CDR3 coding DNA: TGTGCCAGCAGCCCCCAGCCGGGGGCCCCGTATCAGCCCCAGCATTTT. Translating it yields CASSPQPGAPYQPQHF.

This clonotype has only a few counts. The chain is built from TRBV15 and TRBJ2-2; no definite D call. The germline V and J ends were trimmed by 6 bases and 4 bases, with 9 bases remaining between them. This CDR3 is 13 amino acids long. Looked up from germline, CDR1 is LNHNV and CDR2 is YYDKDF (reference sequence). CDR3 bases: TGTGCCACCAGGATGGAAAGCACCGGGGAGCTGTTTTTT. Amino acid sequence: CATRMESTGELFF.

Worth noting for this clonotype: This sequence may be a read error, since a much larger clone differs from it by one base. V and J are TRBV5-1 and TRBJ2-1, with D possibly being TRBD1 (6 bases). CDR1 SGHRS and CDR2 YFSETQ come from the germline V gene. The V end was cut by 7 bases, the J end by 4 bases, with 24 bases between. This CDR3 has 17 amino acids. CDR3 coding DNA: TGCGCCAGCTCCCTTGGGGGCCTCAGTCCTATATACAATGAGCAGTTCTTC. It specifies CASSLGGLSPIYNEQFF.

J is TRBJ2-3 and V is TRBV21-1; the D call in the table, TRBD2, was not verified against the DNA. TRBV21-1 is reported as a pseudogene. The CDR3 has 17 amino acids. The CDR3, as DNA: TGTGCCAGCAGCAAGGCGACTAGCGGGACCTCGGAAGATACGCAGTATTTT. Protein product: CASSKATSGTSEDTQYF.

This CDR3 reads CASSQEGVFQPQHF. CDR3 nucleotide sequence: TGTGCCAGCAGCCAAGAGGGGGTTTTTCAGCCCCAGCATTTT. The chain has TRBV4-2 and TRBJ1-5, with D perhaps matching TRBD1 (5 bases). V lost 0 bases and J 6 bases, leaving 9 bases between the germline ends. There are 14 residues in the CDR3. Per the germline V gene, CDR1 is LGHNA and CDR2 is YNFKEQ.

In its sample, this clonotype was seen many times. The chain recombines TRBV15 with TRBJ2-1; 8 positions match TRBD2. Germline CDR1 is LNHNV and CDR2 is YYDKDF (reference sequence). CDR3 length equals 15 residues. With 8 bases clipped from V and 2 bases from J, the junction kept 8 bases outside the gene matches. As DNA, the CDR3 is TGTGCCACCTGCGAGGGGCGGGAGGCCTACAATGAGCAGTTCTTC. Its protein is CATCEGREAYNEQFF.